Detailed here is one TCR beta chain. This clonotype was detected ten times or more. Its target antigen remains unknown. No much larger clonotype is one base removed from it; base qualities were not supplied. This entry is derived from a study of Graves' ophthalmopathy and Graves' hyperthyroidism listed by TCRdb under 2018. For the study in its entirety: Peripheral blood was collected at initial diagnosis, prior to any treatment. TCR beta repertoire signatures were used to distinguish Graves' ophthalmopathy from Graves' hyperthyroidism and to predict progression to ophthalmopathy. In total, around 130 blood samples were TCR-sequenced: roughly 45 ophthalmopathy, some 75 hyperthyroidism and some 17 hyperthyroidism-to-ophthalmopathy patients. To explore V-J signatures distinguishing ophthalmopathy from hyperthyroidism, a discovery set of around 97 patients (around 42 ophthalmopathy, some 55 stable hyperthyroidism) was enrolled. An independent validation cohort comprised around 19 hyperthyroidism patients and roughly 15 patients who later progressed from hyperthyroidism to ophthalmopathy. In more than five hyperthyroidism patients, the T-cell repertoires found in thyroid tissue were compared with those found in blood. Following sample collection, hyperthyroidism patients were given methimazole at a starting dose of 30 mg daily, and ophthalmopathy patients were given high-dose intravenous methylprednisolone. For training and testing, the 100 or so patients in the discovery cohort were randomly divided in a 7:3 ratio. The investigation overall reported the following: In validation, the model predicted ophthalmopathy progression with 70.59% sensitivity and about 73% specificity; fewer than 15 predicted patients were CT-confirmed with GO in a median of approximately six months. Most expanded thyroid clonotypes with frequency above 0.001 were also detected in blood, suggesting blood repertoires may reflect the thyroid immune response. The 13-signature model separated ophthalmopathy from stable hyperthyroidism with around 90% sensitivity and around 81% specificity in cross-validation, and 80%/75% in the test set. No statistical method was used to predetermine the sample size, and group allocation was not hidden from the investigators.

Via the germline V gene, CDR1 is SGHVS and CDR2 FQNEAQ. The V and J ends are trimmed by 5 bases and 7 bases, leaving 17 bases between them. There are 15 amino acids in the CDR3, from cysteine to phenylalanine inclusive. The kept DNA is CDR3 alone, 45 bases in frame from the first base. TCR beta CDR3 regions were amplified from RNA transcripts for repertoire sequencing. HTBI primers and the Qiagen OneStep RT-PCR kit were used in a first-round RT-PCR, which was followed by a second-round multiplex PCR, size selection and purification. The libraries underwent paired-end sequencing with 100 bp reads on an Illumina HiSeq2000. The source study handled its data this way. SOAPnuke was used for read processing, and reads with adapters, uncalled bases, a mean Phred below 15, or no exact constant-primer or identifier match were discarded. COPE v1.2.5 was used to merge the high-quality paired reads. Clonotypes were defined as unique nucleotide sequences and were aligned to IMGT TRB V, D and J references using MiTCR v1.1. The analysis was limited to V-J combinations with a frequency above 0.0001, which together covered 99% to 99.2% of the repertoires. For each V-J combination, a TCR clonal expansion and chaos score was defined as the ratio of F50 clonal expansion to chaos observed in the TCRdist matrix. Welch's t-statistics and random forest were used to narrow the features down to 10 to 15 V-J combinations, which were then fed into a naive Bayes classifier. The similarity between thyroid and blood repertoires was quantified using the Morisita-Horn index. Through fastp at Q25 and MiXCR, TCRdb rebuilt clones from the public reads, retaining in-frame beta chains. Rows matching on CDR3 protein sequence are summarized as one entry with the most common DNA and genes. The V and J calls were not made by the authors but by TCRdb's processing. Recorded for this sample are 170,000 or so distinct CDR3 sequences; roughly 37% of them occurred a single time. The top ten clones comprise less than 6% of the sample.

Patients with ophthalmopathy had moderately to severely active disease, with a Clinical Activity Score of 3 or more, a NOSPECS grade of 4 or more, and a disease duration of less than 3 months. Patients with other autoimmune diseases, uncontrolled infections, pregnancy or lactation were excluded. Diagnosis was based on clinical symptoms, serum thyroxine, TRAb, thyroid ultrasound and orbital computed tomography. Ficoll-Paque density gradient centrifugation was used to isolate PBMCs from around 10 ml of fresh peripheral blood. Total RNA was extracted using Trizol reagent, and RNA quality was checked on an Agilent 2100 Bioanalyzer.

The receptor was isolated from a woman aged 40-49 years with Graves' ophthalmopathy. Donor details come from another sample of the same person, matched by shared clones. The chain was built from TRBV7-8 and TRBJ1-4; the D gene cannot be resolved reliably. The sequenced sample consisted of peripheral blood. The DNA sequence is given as TGTGCCAGCAGCCCACGGACGGTGGGGAGTGAAAAACTGTTTTTT. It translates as CASSPRTVGSEKLFF.